The rows below give T cell receptor beta chains drawn from one sample of a study of CD8+CD57+ T cells in acquired aplastic anemia. TCRdb recomputed calls from the reads with MiXCR, one row per CDR3 protein. There are about 470,000 distinct CDR3 sequences in the sample; around 32% occur only once, and 0.75% to 0.95% lies in the top ten. Sequencing used sorted CD4+, CD8+, or CD8+CD57+ T cells (not recorded which) from PBMCs. The receptors were gathered from a human donor with aplastic anemia. Each CDR3 is given with its conserved first and last residue. The order of the fields is clone size, V gene, D gene, J gene, CDR3 protein, CDR3 DNA. A D gene is named only where the DNA matches it firmly. Clone size, where shown, is once, few, many, or a class for clones that have expanded.

>many|TRBV20-1|TRBD1|TRBJ1-2
CSARQDRTEHGYTF
TGCAGTGCTAGACAGGACAGGACGGAACATGGCTACACCTTC
>few|TRBV28|-|TRBJ1-5
CASSLLASGDQPQHF
TGTGCCAGCAGTTTATTAGCGTCCGGGGATCAGCCCCAGCATTTT
>many|TRBV15|TRBD2|TRBJ2-1
CATSIGLAGNEQFF
TGTGCCACCAGCATCGGACTAGCGGGGAATGAGCAGTTCTTC
>-|TRBV11-2|TRBD1|TRBJ2-3
CASSFLGQGAGRDTQYF
TGTGCCAGCAGCTTCCTGGGACAGGGAGCGGGGCGCGATACGCAGTATTTT
>-|TRBV6-1|-|TRBJ1-2
CASSSGDRIRSGYTF
TGTGCCAGCAGCAGCGGAGACAGGATTCGCTCTGGCTACACCTTC
>-|TRBV20-1|-|TRBJ1-1
CSARAPGRMNTEAFF
TGCAGTGCTAGAGCCCCAGGGAGGATGAACACTGAAGCTTTCTTT
>-|TRBV10-3|TRBD1|TRBJ1-2
CAISEAGQGGGYTF
TGTGCCATCAGTGAGGCAGGACAGGGCGGTGGCTACACCTTC
>-|TRBV20-1|TRBD2|TRBJ2-4
CSAAPGLAAVGIQYF
TGCAGTGCTGCTCCTGGACTAGCGGCGGTGGGCATTCAGTACTTC
>few|TRBV7-9|-|TRBJ1-1
CASSSNISPEAFF
TGTGCCAGCAGCTCCAACATATCGCCTGAAGCTTTCTTT
>few|TRBV7-2|-|TRBJ1-1
CASSKDGRTAEAFF
TGTGCCAGCAGCAAGGACGGCCGCACCGCAGAAGCTTTCTTT
>many|TRBV29-1|-|TRBJ1-1
CSVSLPGEAFF
TGCAGCGTTTCTCTTCCGGGGGAAGCTTTCTTT
>-|TRBV5-4|-|TRBJ1-2
CASSPGDRYGYTF
TGTGCCAGCAGCCCAGGGGATCGGTATGGCTACACCTTC
>-|TRBV7-6|-|TRBJ1-1
CASSNGGQVNTEAFF
TGTGCCAGCAGCAATGGGGGGCAGGTGAACACTGAAGCTTTCTTT
>few|TRBV6-4|-|TRBJ2-7
CASSDFPGGSSYEQYF
TGTGCCAGCAGTGACTTCCCAGGGGGGAGCTCCTACGAGCAGTACTTC
>many|TRBV10-3|-|TRBJ1-4
CAISVGRGEKLFF
TGTGCCATCAGTGTGGGCAGGGGTGAAAAACTGTTTTTT
>few|TRBV10-3|-|TRBJ1-1
CASIAAGINTEAFF
TGTGCCAGCATTGCAGCAGGGATAAACACTGAAGCTTTCTTT
>-|TRBV6-5|-|TRBJ1-3
CASSYGVGGNTIYF
TGTGCCAGCAGTTATGGGGTTGGAGGAAACACCATATATTTT
>many|TRBV6-5|-|TRBJ1-5
CASSYEQGPNQPQHF
TGTGCCAGCAGTTACGAGCAGGGACCCAATCAGCCCCAGCATTTT
>-|TRBV24-1|-|TRBJ2-7
CATSDPGEDYEQYF
TGTGCCACCAGTGATCCAGGGGAAGACTACGAGCAGTACTTC
>many|TRBV7-9|-|TRBJ1-2
CASSARGYGYTF
TGTGCCAGCAGCGCCCGTGGGTATGGCTACACCTTC
>once|TRBV20-1|TRBD2|TRBJ2-7
CSASEGTSGRSYEQYF
TGCAGTGCTAGTGAAGGGACTAGCGGGCGCTCCTACGAGCAGTACTTC
>-|TRBV12-3/TRBV12-4|-|TRBJ1-6
CASSRKIPSPLHF
TGTGCCAGCAGCCGTAAAATACCTTCACCCCTCCACTTT
>-|TRBV25-1|TRBD1|TRBJ1-2
CASSLVQGADYGYTF
TGTGCCAGCAGTTTAGTGCAGGGGGCTGACTATGGCTACACCTTC
>-|TRBV2|-|TRBJ1-5
CASSRDLSNQPQHF
TGTGCCAGCAGCCGGGACCTTAGCAATCAGCCCCAGCATTTT
>many|TRBV12-3/TRBV12-4|-|TRBJ1-5
CASSTQGNSNQPQHF
TGTGCCAGCAGTACGCAGGGGAATAGCAATCAGCCCCAGCATTTT
>many|TRBV7-3|-|TRBJ1-3
CASSLGAGNTIYF
TGTGCCAGCAGCTTAGGTGCCGGAAACACCATATATTTT
>many|TRBV20-1|-|TRBJ2-2
CSARGMEAGELFF
TGCAGTGCTAGAGGGATGGAGGCCGGGGAGCTGTTTTTT
>many|TRBV12-3/TRBV12-4|-|TRBJ1-6
CASRATGYGSPLHF
TGTGCCAGCAGGGCTACAGGCTACGGTTCACCCCTCCACTTT
>-|TRBV2|-|TRBJ2-5
CSVKALAPKHQETQYF
TGCTCAGTGAAAGCTCTAGCACCGAAACACCAAGAGACCCAGTACTTC
>many|TRBV24-1|-|TRBJ1-1
CATRSSEGQTEAFF
TGTGCCACCAGGTCATCGGAGGGTCAAACTGAAGCTTTCTTT
>-|TRBV19|-|TRBJ1-1
CASSLEYNQNTEAFF
TGTGCCAGCAGCTTGGAGTACAACCAGAACACTGAAGCTTTCTTT
>-|TRBV25-1|-|TRBJ2-7
CASRVGRNQGNEQYF
TGTGCCAGCAGAGTCGGACGAAACCAGGGCAATGAGCAGTACTTC
>few|TRBV5-6|TRBD1|TRBJ1-2
CASSPRTGNPYGYTF
TGTGCCAGCAGCCCCCGGACAGGGAACCCTTATGGCTACACCTTC
>many|TRBV19|-|TRBJ1-2
CASSISIYYGYTF
TGTGCCAGTAGTATCTCCATCTACTATGGCTACACCTTC
>-|TRBV10-3|TRBD2|TRBJ2-7
CAIRPTSGIAYEQYF
TGTGCCATCAGGCCCACTAGCGGGATAGCCTACGAGCAGTACTTC
>many|TRBV9|TRBD1|TRBJ1-2
CASSVGNGQVYGYTF
TGTGCCAGCAGCGTAGGTAACGGACAGGTCTATGGCTACACCTTC
>many|TRBV7-6|TRBD1|TRBJ1-3
CASSLAGTEGNTIYF
TGTGCCAGCAGCTTAGCTGGGACAGAAGGAAACACCATATATTTT
>many|TRBV9|TRBD1|TRBJ1-2
CASSTRDSGYTF
TGTGCCAGCAGCACGCGGGACAGCGGCTACACCTTC
>-|TRBV10-3|TRBD1|TRBJ1-1
CAISETGVPEAFF
TGTGCCATCAGTGAAACAGGGGTTCCTGAAGCTTTCTTT
>-|TRBV12-3/TRBV12-4|-|TRBJ1-6
CASSAGIVNSPLHF
TGTGCCAGCAGCGCCGGGATCGTTAATTCACCCCTCCACTTT
>many|TRBV19|-|TRBJ1-5
CASSIAGQPQHF
TGTGCCAGTAGTATTGCTGGACAGCCCCAGCATTTT
>many|TRBV19|-|TRBJ2-7
CASSIAAGVYEQYF
TGTGCCAGTAGTATAGCGGCAGGGGTGTACGAGCAGTACTTC
>-|TRBV20-1|-|TRBJ2-7
CSAGDPSYEQYF
TGCAGTGCTGGAGACCCGAGCTACGAGCAGTACTTC
>-|TRBV6-5|-|TRBJ1-5
CASSLRGSGDQPQHF
TGTGCCAGCAGTTTAAGGGGGTCCGGGGATCAGCCCCAGCATTTT
>once|TRBV27|-|TRBJ2-3
CASNRGSTDTQYF
TGTGCCAGCAACCGGGGGAGCACAGATACGCAGTATTTT
>-|TRBV4-1|-|TRBJ2-1
CASSRTGPIDEQFF
TGCGCCAGCAGCCGGACCGGACCCATCGATGAGCAGTTCTTC
>-|TRBV9|-|TRBJ1-6
CASSLPLGNSPLHF
TGTGCCAGCAGCCTTCCCCTGGGGAATTCACCCCTCCACTTT
>-|TRBV11-1|TRBD2|TRBJ2-2
CASSRRTSGNTGELFF
TGTGCCAGCAGTCGTCGGACTAGCGGGAACACCGGGGAGCTGTTTTTT
>many|TRBV25-1|-|TRBJ1-1
CASREFMNTEAFF
TGTGCCAGCAGAGAATTTATGAACACTGAAGCTTTCTTT
>-|TRBV10-3|-|TRBJ1-1
CAISGKGLPEAFF
TGTGCCATCAGTGGCAAAGGGTTGCCTGAAGCTTTCTTT
>-|TRBV20-1|TRBD1|TRBJ2-5
CSAQSWGQNQETQYF
TGCAGTGCTCAGAGTTGGGGACAGAACCAAGAGACCCAGTACTTC
>few|TRBV3-1|TRBD1|TRBJ1-6
CASSQTDRANSPLHF
TGTGCCAGCAGCCAGACGGACAGGGCCAATTCACCCCTCCACTTT
>many|TRBV7-8|-|TRBJ2-5
CASSLAGNREETQYF
TGTGCCAGCAGCTTAGCCGGGAACAGAGAAGAGACCCAGTACTTC